These 30 T cell receptor beta chains share one sample of origin, sequenced in a study of OX40 agonist ivuxolimab in advanced cancers. The method was immunoSEQ multiplex PCR; TCRdb's version includes in-frame clones alone and lacks a portion of them. The table shows 75,000 to 100,000 clones, with approximately 80% occurring only once. The sample here was CD4+ or CD8+ T cells sorted from blood, taken in a trial of the OX40 agonist ivuxolimab. The receptor source for this set is an adult with an advanced solid tumor such as melanoma, head and neck, liver or kidney cancer.

This chain connects TRBV5-1 to TRBJ2-3; 9 bases match TRBD2. This CDR3 is 16 amino acids long. Germline V gene sequence: CDR1 SGHRS, CDR2 YFSETQ. The ends lost 0 bases at V and 5 bases at J; junction bases unmatched: 7. The CDR3 DNA sequence: TGCGCCAGCAGCTTGGCCCAGCGGGGGGTGGAAGATACGCAGTATTTT. It specifies CASSLAQRGVEDTQYF.

This clone appeared once. The gene calls are TRBV27 and TRBJ2-2, with D hard to call. Trimming left V 5 bases short and J 4 bases short, with 20 bases between. The CDR3 has 17 amino acids. The V gene's germline CDR1 is MNHEY and CDR2 SMNVEV (reference sequence). CDR3 DNA: TGTGCCAGCAGTCCCCCTCCGGGCAGATTAGCCACCGGGGAGCTGTTTTTT. This encodes CASSPPPGRLATGELFF.

J is TRBJ1-1 and V is TRBV6-1; D remains unclear. V lost 5 bases and J lost 1, with 11 bases in between. From germline, CDR1 is MNHNS and CDR2 SASEGT. The CDR3 loop spans 14 amino acids. CDR3 protein: CASSFTEGNTEAFF. The DNA for the CDR3 is TGTGCCAGCAGTTTCACCGAGGGGAACACTGAAGCTTTCTTT.

V gene TRBV18 combines with J gene TRBJ1-5; a possible D gene is TRBD1 (6 bases). This CDR3 is built from 15 residues. Germline assignment: CDR1 KGHSH and CDR2 LQKENI. V was shortened by 3 bases and J by 4 bases, with 13 bases between the two germline ends. The CDR3 is CASSPGGGSNQPQHF. The CDR3 coding sequence is TGTGCCAGCTCACCGGGAGGGGGGTCTAATCAGCCCCAGCATTTT.

As concerns this clone: One end of the junction fails to match germline, which may point to a read error. This chain's CDR3 is CAGSLGDSSTEAFF. CDR3 in DNA: TGTGCCGGCAGCTTAGGGGACAGTTCCACTGAAGCTTTCTTT. The chain uses TRBV7-9 and TRBJ1-1; the match to TRBD1 covers 7 bases. The CDR3 totals 14 residues. Germline CDR1 reads SEHNR; CDR2 reads FQNEAQ (reference sequence).

The genes are TRBV7-8 and TRBJ1-1; D not certain. Trimming removed 1 base from V and 3 bases from J, with 18 bases in between. The CDR3 extends over 17 amino acids. In germline, CDR1 is SGHVS, CDR2 FQNEAQ. The CDR3 region is CASSLVGGSLRYTEAFF. The CDR3, as DNA: TGTGCCAGCAGCTTAGTGGGTGGCAGTCTTAGGTACACTGAAGCTTTCTTT.

The gene calls are TRBV7-9 and TRBJ1-6; the D is unclear. The CDR3 is 16 amino acids. V was pared by 5 bases and J by 6 bases, with 17 bases between. Germline CDR1 and CDR2: SEHNR and FQNEAQ (reference sequence). The CDR3 DNA follows: TGTGCCAGCAGCGGAGGACTGCTGATCCTTAATTCACCCCTCCACTTT. This translates into CASSGGLLILNSPLHF.

This sequence joins TRBV5-4 and TRBJ2-4, with 9 bases identical to TRBD1. J lost 7 bases, V lost 4 bases, and 12 bases had no gene match. Germline V gene data show CDR1 as SGHNT and CDR2 as YYREEE (reference sequence). The CDR3 contains 16 residues. The CDR3: CASSAKRTGGWNIQYF. In DNA, the CDR3 is TGTGCCAGCAGCGCGAAACGTACAGGGGGCTGGAACATTCAGTACTTC.

The chain employs TRBV7-6 and TRBJ1-5, with a possible D match to TRBD1 (5 bases). This CDR3 comprises 15 residues. V was clipped by 0 bases and J by 7 bases, with 13 bases between them. Germline assignment: CDR1 SGHVS and CDR2 FNYEAQ. As DNA, the CDR3 is TGTGCCAGCAGCTTAGCCGACGGGGGACGGCAGCCCCAGCATTTT. It yields the protein CASSLADGGRQPQHF.

The chain recombines TRBV5-1 with TRBJ2-5, with unresolved D. Trimming took off 0 bases at V and 1 base at J, with 13 bases between the two ends. Germline V gene sequence: CDR1 SGHRS, CDR2 YFSETQ. The CDR3 length is 16 residues. The CDR3 DNA follows: TGCGCCAGCAGCTTGGAAGCGTGGGGATTCCAAGAGACCCAGTACTTC. The encoded protein is CASSLEAWGFQETQYF.

The V call is TRBV7-9, the J call TRBJ1-4; no clear D. Germline V CDR1 and CDR2: SEHNR, FQNEAQ (reference sequence). V was trimmed by 1 base and J by 0 bases, leaving 15 bases between them. The CDR3 runs 18 residues. CDR3 protein: CASSLGWQTPATNEKLFF. The CDR3 bases are TGTGCCAGCAGCTTAGGGTGGCAAACTCCCGCAACTAATGAAAAACTGTTTTTT.

V gene TRBV28 combines with J gene TRBJ2-7; TRBD1 or TRBD2 may be the D gene (5 bases each). There are 15 residues in the CDR3. Looked up from germline, CDR1 is MDHEN and CDR2 is SYDVKM. Trimming cost V 5 bases and J 4 bases, with 18 bases left between them. DNA of the CDR3: TGTGCCAGCAGTCCGGGCGACCGAGGGACGTACGAGCAGTACGTC. Its protein product is CASSPGDRGTYEQYV.

This clone was observed once. This chain uses TRBV28 with TRBJ1-2; TRBD1 agrees at 7 bases. The CDR3 is 15 residues long. CDR1 is MDHEN, CDR2 SYDVKM, per germline. With 6 bases clipped from V and 8 bases from J, the junction kept 15 bases outside the gene matches. CDR3: CASSPTGTIVYGYTF. DNA of the CDR3: TGTGCCAGCAGCCCGACAGGGACTATTGTATACGGCTACACCTTC.

The rearrangement uses TRBV4-3 and TRBJ1-1; 7 positions agree with TRBD1. Germline CDR1 LGHNA, CDR2 YSLEER. V was pared by 4 bases and J by 3 bases, with 8 bases of the junction left unmatched. The CDR3 contains 15 residues. The CDR3 protein is CASSLGTVKDTEAFF. For the CDR3, the DNA is TGCGCCAGCAGCCTGGGGACAGTCAAGGACACTGAAGCTTTCTTT.

CDR3 sequence: CSAGQGGEKLFF. CDR3 bases: TGCAGCGCGGGGCAGGGGGGTGAAAAACTGTTTTTT. The gene calls are TRBV29-1 and TRBJ1-4; the match to TRBD1 covers 7 bases. J gave up 7 bases and V 7 bases, and 6 bases lay outside the gene matches. The CDR3 runs 12 residues. Germline CDR1 is SQVTM and CDR2 is ANQGSEA.

This rearrangement joins TRBV11-2 to TRBJ2-7; D gene uncertain. The CDR3 is 11 residues long. V lost 5 bases, J lost 6 bases, and 8 bases lay in between. Germline values: CDR1 SGHAT, CDR2 FQNNGV. The CDR3 DNA follows: TGTGCCAGCAGCGAACAAGCCGAGCAGTACGTC. It translates to CASSEQAEQYV.

The genes are TRBV5-8 and TRBJ1-3; D uncertain. The CDR3 is made up of 11 amino acids. V was cut by 2 bases and J by 7 bases, with 4 bases left in between. CDR1 and CDR2 from the germline V gene are SGHTS and YDEGEE. CDR3: CASSFGNTIYF. CDR3 sequence (DNA): TGTGCCAGCAGCTTCGGGAACACCATATATTTT.

The rearrangement joins TRBV4-1 to TRBJ1-6; D unresolved. This CDR3 has 16 amino acids. V was pared by 0 bases and J by 1 base, with 7 bases between. Germline V gives CDR1 MGHRA, CDR2 YSYEKL. The CDR3 DNA sequence: TGCGCCAGCAGCCAAGAGTGGAGTTCCTATAATTCACCCCTCCACTTT. This sequence encodes CASSQEWSSYNSPLHF.

The chain links TRBV4-3 to TRBJ1-1; D remains unclear. Germline CDR1 is LGHNA and CDR2 is YSLEER. CDR3 length: 15 amino acids. V lost 0 bases to trimming and J lost 4 bases, with 12 bases between them. Written as DNA, the CDR3 is TGCGCCAGCAGCCAAGATGGAGGAGGTATCACTGAAGCTTTCTTT. Protein sequence: CASSQDGGGITEAFF.

The chain links TRBV7-7 to TRBJ2-5; 10 nucleotides agree with TRBD2. With 6 bases clipped from V and 5 bases from J, the junction kept 12 bases outside the gene matches. Germline lookup yields CDR1 SSHAT and CDR2 FNYEAQ (reference sequence). The CDR3 is 16 residues long. CDR3 sequence: CASSQGLSGGVETQYF. DNA for the CDR3: TGTGCCAGCAGTCAAGGGCTAAGCGGGGGGGTGGAGACCCAGTACTTC.

Concerning this clone: The sample carries other DNA sequences with the same CDR3. The chain carries TRBV18 and TRBJ1-1, with D tentatively TRBD1 (5 bases). The V end lost 6 bases, the J end lost 0 bases, and 8 bases lay between the germline ends. There are 13 residues in the CDR3. CDR1 KGHSH and CDR2 LQKENI come from the germline V gene. The CDR3 nucleotides are TGTGCCAGCTCCGTGGACATGAACACTGAAGCTTTCTTT. The encoded protein is CASSVDMNTEAFF.

The chain combines TRBV11-2 with TRBJ1-2; no clear D gene. Germline CDR1 reads SGHAT; CDR2 reads FQNNGV. This CDR3 is built from 15 residues. The V end lost 1 base, the J end lost 8 bases, and 17 bases lay between the germline ends. CDR3 sequence reads: CASSLGGGEWYGYTF. The CDR3 DNA is TGTGCCAGCAGCTTAGGTGGCGGGGAATGGTACGGCTACACCTTC.

The V and J genes are TRBV28 and TRBJ2-5; TRBD2 aligns across 9 bases. Germline assignment: CDR1 MDHEN and CDR2 SYDVKM. The CDR3 is made up of 13 amino acids. The V and J ends lost 8 bases and 4 bases, in that order; junction bases with no gene match: 5. The DNA of the CDR3 is TGTGCCAGCGTGGCGGGGGGGCGAGAGACCCAGTACTTC. This codes for CASVAGGRETQYF.

About this clone: Other DNA sequences in the same sample also yield this CDR3. The V call is TRBV28, the J call TRBJ1-2, with 8 bases lining up with TRBD1. The CDR3 has 13 residues. Germline V lookup: CDR1 MDHEN, CDR2 SYDVKM. The junction had 4 bases not matched to a gene; V was cut back by 5 bases and J by 5 bases. The CDR3, as DNA: TGTGCCAGCAGTCCCGGACAGGGTTATGGCTACACCTTC. Translation gives CASSPGQGYGYTF.

The J gene is TRBJ1-2, the V gene TRBV5-6; 8 bases fit TRBD1. Germline CDR1 is SGHDT and CDR2 is YYEEEE. The length of the CDR3 is 13 residues. V gave up 2 bases and J gave up 8 bases; unmatched junction bases: 5. CDR3 protein: CASSFLDRGGYTF. In DNA, the CDR3 is TGTGCCAGCAGCTTCCTTGACAGGGGCGGCTACACCTTC.

The chain uses TRBV9 and TRBJ1-3, with 11 bases fitting TRBD1. The length of the CDR3 is 18 residues. From germline, CDR1 is SGDLS and CDR2 YYNGEE. The V and J ends lost 0 bases and 7 bases, in that order; junction bases with no gene match: 12. The CDR3 protein is CASSVGGTGGTVGNTIYF. In DNA, the CDR3 is TGTGCCAGCAGCGTAGGTGGGACAGGGGGTACCGTTGGCAACACCATATATTTT.

CDR3 protein: CASSPLNAGQYLGTDTQYF. CDR3 sequence (DNA): TGTGCCAGCTCACCATTAAACGCGGGACAGTACTTGGGGACAGATACGCAGTATTTT. J is TRBJ2-3 and V is TRBV18; D may be TRBD1 (7 bases). Germline CDR1 is KGHSH and CDR2 is LQKENI. CDR3 size: 19 residues. The V gene lost 2 bases and the J gene lost 3 bases, with 24 bases spanning the gap.

The J gene is TRBJ2-2, the V gene TRBV2, with 13 bases that match TRBD2. The V gene end was trimmed by 7 bases and the J gene end by 6 bases; junction bases not matched to a gene: 5. The CDR3 length is 15 residues. Germline assignment: CDR1 SNHLY and CDR2 FYNNEI. This CDR3 is CASKGLAGSSGELFF. CDR3 nucleotide sequence: TGTGCCAGCAAGGGACTAGCGGGGAGCTCCGGGGAGCTGTTTTTT.

The chain has TRBV28 and TRBJ1-5; 7 bases align to TRBD1. Germline CDR1 is MDHEN and CDR2 is SYDVKM. With V trimmed by 4 bases and J by 8 bases, 8 bases remained unmatched. This CDR3 has 14 residues. DNA for the CDR3: TGTGCCAGCAGTTCGGGACAGCGAACGGAGCCCCAGCATTTT. This sequence encodes CASSSGQRTEPQHF. The full variable domain, with the rest looked up from reference TRBV28 and TRBJ1-5, is DVKVTQSSRYLVKRTGEKVFLECVQDMDHENMFWYRQDPGLGLRLIYFSYDVKMKEKGDIPEGYSVSREKKERFSLILESASTNQTSMYLCASSSGQRTEPQHFGDGTRLSIL.

The genes are TRBV15 and TRBJ1-2; D ambiguous. The CDR3 extends over 17 amino acids. Trimming left V 5 bases short and J 2 bases short, with 21 bases between. Germline CDR1 and CDR2: LNHNV and YYDKDF (reference sequence). This CDR3 reads CATSGSAGQSFNYGYTF. CDR3 nucleotide sequence: TGTGCCACCAGCGGTTCGGCAGGCCAGTCCTTCAACTATGGCTACACCTTC.